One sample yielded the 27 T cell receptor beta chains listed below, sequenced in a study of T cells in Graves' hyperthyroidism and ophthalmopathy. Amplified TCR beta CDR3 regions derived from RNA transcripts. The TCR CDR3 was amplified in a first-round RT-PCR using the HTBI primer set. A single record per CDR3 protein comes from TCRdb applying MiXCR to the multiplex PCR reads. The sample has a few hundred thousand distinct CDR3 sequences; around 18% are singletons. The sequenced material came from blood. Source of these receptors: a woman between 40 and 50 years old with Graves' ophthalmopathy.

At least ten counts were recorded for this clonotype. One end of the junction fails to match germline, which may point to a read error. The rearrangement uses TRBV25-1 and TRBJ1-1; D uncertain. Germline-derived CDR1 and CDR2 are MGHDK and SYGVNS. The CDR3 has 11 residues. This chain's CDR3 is CASGRGTEAFF. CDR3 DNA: TGCGCCAGCGGACGAGGGACTGAAGCTTTCTTT.

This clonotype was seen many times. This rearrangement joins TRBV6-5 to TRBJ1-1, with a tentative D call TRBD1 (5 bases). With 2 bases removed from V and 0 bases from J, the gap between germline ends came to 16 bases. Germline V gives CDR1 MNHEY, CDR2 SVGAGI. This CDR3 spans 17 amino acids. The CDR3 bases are TGTGCCAGCAGTTACCCCTTGGGGGGTTCGTTGAACACTGAAGCTTTCTTT. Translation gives CASSYPLGGSLNTEAFF.

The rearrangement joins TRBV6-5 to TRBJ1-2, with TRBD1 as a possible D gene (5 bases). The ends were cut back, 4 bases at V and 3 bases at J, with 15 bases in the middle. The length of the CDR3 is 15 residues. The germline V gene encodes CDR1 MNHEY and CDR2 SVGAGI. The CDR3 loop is CASSWGGQGDYGYTF. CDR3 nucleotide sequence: TGTGCCAGCAGTTGGGGCGGGCAGGGAGACTATGGCTACACCTTC.

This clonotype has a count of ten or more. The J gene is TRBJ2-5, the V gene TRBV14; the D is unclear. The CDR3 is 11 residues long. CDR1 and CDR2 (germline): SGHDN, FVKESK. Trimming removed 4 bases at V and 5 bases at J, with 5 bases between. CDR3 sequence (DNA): TGTGCCAGCAGCCGCTGGGAGACCCAGTACTTC. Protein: CASSRWETQYF.

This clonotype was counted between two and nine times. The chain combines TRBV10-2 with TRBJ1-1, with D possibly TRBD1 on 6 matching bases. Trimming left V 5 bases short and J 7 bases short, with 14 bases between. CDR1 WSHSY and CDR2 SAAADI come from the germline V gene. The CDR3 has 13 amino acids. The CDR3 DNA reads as TGCGCCAGCAGTCACGGACAGCCCTTTGAAGCTTTCTTT. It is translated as CASSHGQPFEAFF.

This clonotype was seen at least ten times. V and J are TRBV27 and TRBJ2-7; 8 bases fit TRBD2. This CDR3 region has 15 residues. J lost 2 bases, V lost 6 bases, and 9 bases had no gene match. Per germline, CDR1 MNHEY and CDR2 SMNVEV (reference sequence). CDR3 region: CASSPTSAIPYEQYF. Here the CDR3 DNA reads TGTGCCAGCAGCCCGACTAGCGCGATACCCTACGAGCAGTACTTC.

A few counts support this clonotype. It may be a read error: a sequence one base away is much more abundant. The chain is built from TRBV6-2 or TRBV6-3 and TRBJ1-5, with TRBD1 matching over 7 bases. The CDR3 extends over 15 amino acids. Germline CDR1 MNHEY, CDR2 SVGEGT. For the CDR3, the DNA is TGTGTCAGCACCACCGGGGACAGACCTTCGTCAGCCCAGCATTTT. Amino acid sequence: CVSTTGDRPSSAQHF.

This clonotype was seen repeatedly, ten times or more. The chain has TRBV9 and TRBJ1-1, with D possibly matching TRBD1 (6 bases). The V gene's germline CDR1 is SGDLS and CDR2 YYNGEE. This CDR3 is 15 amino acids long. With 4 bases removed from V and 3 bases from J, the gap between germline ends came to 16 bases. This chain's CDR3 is CASSPTTGLHTEAFF. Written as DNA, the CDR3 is TGTGCCAGCAGCCCCACAACAGGGTTACACACTGAAGCTTTCTTT.

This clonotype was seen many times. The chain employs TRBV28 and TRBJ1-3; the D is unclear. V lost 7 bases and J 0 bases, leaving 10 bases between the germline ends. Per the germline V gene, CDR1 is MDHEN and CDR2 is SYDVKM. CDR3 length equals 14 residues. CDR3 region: CASISWGSGNTIYF. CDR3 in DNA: TGTGCCAGCATATCATGGGGCTCTGGAAACACCATATATTTT.

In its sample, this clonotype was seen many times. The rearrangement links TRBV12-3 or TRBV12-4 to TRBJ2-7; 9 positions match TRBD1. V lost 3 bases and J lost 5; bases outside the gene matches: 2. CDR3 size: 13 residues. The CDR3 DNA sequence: TGTGCCAGCAGTTTGGGACAGGGCCACGAGCAGTACTTC. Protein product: CASSLGQGHEQYF.

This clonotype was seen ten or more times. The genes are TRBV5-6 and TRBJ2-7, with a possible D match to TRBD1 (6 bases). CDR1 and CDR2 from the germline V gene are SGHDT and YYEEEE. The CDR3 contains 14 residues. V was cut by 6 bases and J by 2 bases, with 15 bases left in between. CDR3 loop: CASTDRFRPYEQYF. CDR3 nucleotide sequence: TGTGCCAGCACCGACAGGTTCCGGCCCTACGAGCAGTACTTC.

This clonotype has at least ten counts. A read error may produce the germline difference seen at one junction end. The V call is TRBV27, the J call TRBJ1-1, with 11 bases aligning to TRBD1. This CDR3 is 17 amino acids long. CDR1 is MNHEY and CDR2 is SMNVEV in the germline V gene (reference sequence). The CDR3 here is CASRTVRTGGANTKAFF. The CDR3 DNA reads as TGTGCCAGCAGGACTGTAAGGACAGGGGGCGCGAACACTAAAGCTTTCTTT.

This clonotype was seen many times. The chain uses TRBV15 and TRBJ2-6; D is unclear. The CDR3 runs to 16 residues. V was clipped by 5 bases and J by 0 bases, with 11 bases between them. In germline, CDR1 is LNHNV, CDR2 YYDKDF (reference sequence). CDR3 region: CATSGNFLSGANVLTF. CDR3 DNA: TGTGCCACCAGCGGAAATTTTCTCTCTGGGGCCAACGTCCTGACTTTC.

The CDR3 protein is CASRFGAVGGYTF. The CDR3 DNA sequence: TGTGCCAGCAGATTCGGGGCGGTCGGTGGCTACACCTTC. This chain connects TRBV12-3 or TRBV12-4 to TRBJ1-2; weak D call: TRBD1 (5 bases). The CDR3 totals 13 residues. Trimming took 6 bases from V and 7 from J, leaving 15 bases between them.

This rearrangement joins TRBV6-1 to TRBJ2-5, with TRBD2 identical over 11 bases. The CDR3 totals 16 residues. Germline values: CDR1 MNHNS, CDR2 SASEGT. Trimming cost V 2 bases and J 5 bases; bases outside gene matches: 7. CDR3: CASSERTLAGVETQYF. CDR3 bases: TGTGCCAGCAGTGAACGGACACTAGCGGGAGTCGAGACCCAGTACTTC.

The CDR3 DNA sequence: TGTGCCAGCAGTTTGAGGCAGGGGGGCGTTGGCTACACCTTC. This translates into CASSLRQGGVGYTF. The chain has TRBV12-3 or TRBV12-4 and TRBJ1-2; TRBD1 matches at 7 bases. The CDR3 is 14 residues long. V lost 3 bases and J lost 7; bases outside the gene matches: 8.

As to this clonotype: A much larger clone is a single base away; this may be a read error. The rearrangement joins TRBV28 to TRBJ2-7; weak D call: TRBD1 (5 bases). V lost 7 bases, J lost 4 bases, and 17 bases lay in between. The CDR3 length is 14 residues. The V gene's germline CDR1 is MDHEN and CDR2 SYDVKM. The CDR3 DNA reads TGTGCCAGCAAAGTTTCAGGGTCAACTTACGAGCAGTACTTC. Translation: CASKVSGSTYEQYF. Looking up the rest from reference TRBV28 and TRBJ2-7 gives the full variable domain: DVKVTQSSRYLVKRTGEKVFLECVQDMDHENMFWYRQDPGLGLRLIYFSYDVKMKEKGDIPEGYSVSREKKERFSLILESASTNQTSMYLCASKVSGSTYEQYFGPGTRLTVT.

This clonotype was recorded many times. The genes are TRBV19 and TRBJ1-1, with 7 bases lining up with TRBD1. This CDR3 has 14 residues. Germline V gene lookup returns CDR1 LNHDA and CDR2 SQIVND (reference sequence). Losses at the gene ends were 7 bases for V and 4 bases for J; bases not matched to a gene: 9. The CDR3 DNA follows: TGTGCCAGTACGGAGCGGGACAGAAGCACTGAAGCTTTCTTT. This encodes CASTERDRSTEAFF.

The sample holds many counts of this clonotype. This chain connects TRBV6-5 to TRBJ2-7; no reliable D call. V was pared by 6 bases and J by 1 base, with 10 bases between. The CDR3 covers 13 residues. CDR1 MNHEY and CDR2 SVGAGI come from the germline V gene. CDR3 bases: TGTGCCAGCAGCTCTCTGGCTTCCTACGAGCAGTACTTC. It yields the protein CASSSLASYEQYF.

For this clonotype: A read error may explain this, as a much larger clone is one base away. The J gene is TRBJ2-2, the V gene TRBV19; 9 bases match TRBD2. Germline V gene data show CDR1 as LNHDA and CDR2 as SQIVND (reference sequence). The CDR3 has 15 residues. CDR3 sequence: CVSSMPSGTTGELFF. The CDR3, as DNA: TGTGTCAGTAGTATGCCTAGCGGGACCACCGGGGAGCTGTTTTTT. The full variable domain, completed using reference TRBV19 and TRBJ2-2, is DGGITQSPKYLFRKEGQNVTLSCEQNLNHDAMYWYRQDPGQGLRLIYYSQIVNDFQKGDIAEGYSVSREKKESFPLTVTSAQKNPTAFYLCVSSMPSGTTGELFFGEGSRLTVL.

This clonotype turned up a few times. This CDR3 reads CASSPPTGTREAFF. The CDR3 nucleotides are TGTGCCAGCTCACCACCGACCGGGACCCGGGAAGCTTTCTTT. The gene calls are TRBV18 and TRBJ1-1; maybe TRBD1 (5 bases). The CDR3 runs to 14 residues. The V and J ends lost 0 bases and 8 bases respectively, with 13 bases between them. Germline CDR1 reads KGHSH; CDR2 reads LQKENI.

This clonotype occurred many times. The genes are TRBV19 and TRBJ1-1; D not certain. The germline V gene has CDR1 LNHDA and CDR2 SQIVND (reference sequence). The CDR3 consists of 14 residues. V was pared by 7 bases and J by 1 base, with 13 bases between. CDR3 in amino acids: CASTVGLRNTEAFF. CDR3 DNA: TGTGCCAGTACCGTAGGTTTGCGGAACACTGAAGCTTTCTTT. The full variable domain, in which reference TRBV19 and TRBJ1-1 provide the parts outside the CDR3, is DGGITQSPKYLFRKEGQNVTLSCEQNLNHDAMYWYRQDPGQGLRLIYYSQIVNDFQKGDIAEGYSVSREKKESFPLTVTSAQKNPTAFYLCASTVGLRNTEAFFGQGTRLTVV.

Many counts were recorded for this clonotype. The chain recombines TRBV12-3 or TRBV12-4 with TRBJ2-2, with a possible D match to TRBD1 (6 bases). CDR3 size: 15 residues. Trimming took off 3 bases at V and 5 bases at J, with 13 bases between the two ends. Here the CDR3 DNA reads TGTGCCAGCAGTTTCTCAGGGGTTGGAACCGGGGAGCTGTTTTTT. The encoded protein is CASSFSGVGTGELFF.

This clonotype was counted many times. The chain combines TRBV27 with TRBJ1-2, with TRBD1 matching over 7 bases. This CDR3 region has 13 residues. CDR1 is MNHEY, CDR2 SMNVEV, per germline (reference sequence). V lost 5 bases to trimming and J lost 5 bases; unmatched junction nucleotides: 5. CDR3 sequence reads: CASSMTGWYGYTF. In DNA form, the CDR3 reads TGTGCCAGCAGTATGACAGGGTGGTATGGCTACACCTTC.

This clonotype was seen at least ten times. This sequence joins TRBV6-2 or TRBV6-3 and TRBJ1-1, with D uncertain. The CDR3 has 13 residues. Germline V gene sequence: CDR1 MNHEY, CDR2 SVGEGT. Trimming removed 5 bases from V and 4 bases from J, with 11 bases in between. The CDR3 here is CASSGSFATEAFF. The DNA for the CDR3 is TGTGCCAGCAGTGGAAGCTTCGCCACTGAAGCTTTCTTT.

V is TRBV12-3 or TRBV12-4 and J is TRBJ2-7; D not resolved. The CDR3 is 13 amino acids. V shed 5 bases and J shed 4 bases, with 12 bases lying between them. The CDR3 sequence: CASSARKGYEQYF. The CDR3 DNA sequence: TGTGCCAGCAGTGCACGCAAAGGGTACGAGCAGTACTTC.

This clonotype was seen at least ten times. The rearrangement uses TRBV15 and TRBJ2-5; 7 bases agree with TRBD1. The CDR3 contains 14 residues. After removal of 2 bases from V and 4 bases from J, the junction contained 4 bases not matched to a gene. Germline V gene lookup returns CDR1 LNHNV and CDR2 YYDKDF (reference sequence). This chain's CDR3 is CATSRPRQGETQYF. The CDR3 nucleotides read TGTGCCACCAGCAGACCCCGACAGGGAGAGACCCAGTACTTC.